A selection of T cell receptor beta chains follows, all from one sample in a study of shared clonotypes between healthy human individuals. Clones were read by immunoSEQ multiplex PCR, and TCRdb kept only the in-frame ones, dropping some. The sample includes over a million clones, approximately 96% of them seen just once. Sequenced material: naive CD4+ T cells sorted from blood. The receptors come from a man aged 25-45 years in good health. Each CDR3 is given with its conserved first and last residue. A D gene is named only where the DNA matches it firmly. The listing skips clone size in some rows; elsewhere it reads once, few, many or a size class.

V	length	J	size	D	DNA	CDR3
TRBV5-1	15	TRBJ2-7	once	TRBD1	TGCGCCAGCAGCTTGGGAGGGACAGAAGCCTACGAGCAGTACTTC	CASSLGGTEAYEQYF
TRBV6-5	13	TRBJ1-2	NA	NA	TGTGCCACCGGCCCGGTGGGCATATATGGCTACACCTTC	CATGPVGIYGYTF
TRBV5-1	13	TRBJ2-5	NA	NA	TGCGCCAGCAGCCCCACAGGAGAAGAGACCCAGTACTTC	CASSPTGEETQYF
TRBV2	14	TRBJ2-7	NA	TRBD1	TGTGCCAGCAGTGAGGACAGGACTTCCTACGAGCAGTACTTC	CASSEDRTSYEQYF
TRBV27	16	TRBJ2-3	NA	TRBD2	TGTGCCAGCAGTCAACGGGCGGGAGTCTCCACAGATACGCAGTATTTT	CASSQRAGVSTDTQYF
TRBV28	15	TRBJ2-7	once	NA	TGTGCCAGCAGTTTGAGAGGGAGAGTGGCCTACGAGCAGTACTTC	CASSLRGRVAYEQYF
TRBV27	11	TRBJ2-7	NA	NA	TGTGCCAGCAGTCCCTACTACGAGCAGTACTTC	CASSPYYEQYF
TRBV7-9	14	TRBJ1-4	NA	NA	TGTGCCAGCACCTTACTAACAACTAATGAAAAACTGTTTTTT	CASTLLTTNEKLFF
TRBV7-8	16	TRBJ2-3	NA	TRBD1	TGTGCCAGCAGCCAACGACCGACAGGGGGAGGGGATACGCAGTATTTT	CASSQRPTGGGDTQYF
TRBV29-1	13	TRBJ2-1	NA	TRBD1	TGCAGCGTGGGGACAGGGCGTATAATTGAGCAGTTCTTC	CSVGTGRIIEQFF